These 17 T cell receptor beta chains were all obtained from the same sample, sequenced in a study of blood T cells in healthy people across ages. With a J-beta primer mix and a sample-barcoded 5' primer, a second PCR ran about 7 to 12 cycles. TCRdb re-called the 5' RACE reads with MiXCR, one entry per CDR3 protein. The table lists 600,000 or so distinct CDR3 sequences, about 45% of them singletons. Input material: blood. The receptors were sampled from an elderly man in good health.

CDR3 protein: CSASGTRNSYNEQYF. For the CDR3, the DNA is TGCAGTGCTAGCGGGACTAGAAACTCCTACAATGAGCAGTACTTC. This chain links TRBV20-1 with TRBJ2-1; 8 positions match TRBD2. The tail of the sequence fits TRBJ2-7 better, so the J call may be wrong. Germline lookup yields CDR1 DFQATT and CDR2 SNEGSKA (reference sequence). The length of the CDR3 is 15 residues.

The chain combines TRBV2 with TRBJ2-4; the match to TRBD1 covers 7 bases. The CDR3 is 14 amino acids. CDR1 SNHLY and CDR2 FYNNEI come from the germline V gene. The ends lost 10 bases at V and 2 bases at J; junction bases unmatched: 8. In nucleotides, the CDR3 is TGTGCCAAAGAAGCAGGGGGAACCAAAAACATTCAGTACTTC. Its translation is CAKEAGGTKNIQYF.

This clonotype was seen only a few times. The gene calls are TRBV7-9 and TRBJ2-3, with TRBD1 matching 10 bases. CDR3 length equals 15 residues. Looked up from germline, CDR1 is SEHNR and CDR2 is FQNEAQ (reference sequence). Trimming took 5 bases from V and 4 from J; bases not matched to a gene: 6. Here the CDR3 reads CASSTGTGVADTQYF. The CDR3 region has the DNA TGTGCCAGCAGCACCGGGACAGGGGTGGCAGATACGCAGTATTTT.

The V call is TRBV7-2, the J call TRBJ2-7; tentatively, D is TRBD1 or TRBD2 (5 bases each). V lost 3 bases, J lost 3 bases, and 18 bases lay in between. This CDR3 is 16 amino acids long. The germline V gene encodes CDR1 SGHTA and CDR2 FQGNSA. Here the CDR3 DNA reads TGTGCCAGCAGCTTGGCCGACAGAGAGGGTTTCTACGAGCAGTACTTC. This gives the protein CASSLADREGFYEQYF.

This sequence joins TRBV3-1 and TRBJ2-7; TRBD2 agrees at 9 bases. Germline trimming cut 0 bases from V and 3 bases from J; bases unmatched to any gene: 6. Germline V gene sequence: CDR1 LGHDT, CDR2 YNNKEL (reference sequence). The CDR3 totals 16 residues. The CDR3, as DNA: TGTGCCAGCAGCCAAGATGGGGCTAGCGGGGTCTACGAGCAGTACTTC. Translating gives CASSQDGASGVYEQYF.

This rearrangement joins TRBV6-5 to TRBJ1-1; 12 bases fit TRBD1. This CDR3 comprises 17 residues. Trimming at V came to 2 bases and at J to 4 bases, leaving 8 bases not matched to a gene. The germline V gene encodes CDR1 MNHEY and CDR2 SVGAGI. The CDR3 sequence is CASSYRRDRGRSTEAFF. The CDR3 DNA reads TGTGCCAGCAGTTACCGCCGGGACAGGGGGCGGTCCACTGAAGCTTTCTTT.

This clonotype was observed at least ten times. J is TRBJ1-2 and V is TRBV29-1, with a possible D match to TRBD1 (6 bases). The V gene lost 4 bases and the J gene lost 3 bases, with 9 bases spanning the gap. The CDR3 spans 12 residues. Germline assignment: CDR1 SQVTM and CDR2 ANQGSEA. This chain's CDR3 is CSVGGGYYGYTF. For the CDR3, the DNA is TGCAGCGTTGGCGGGGGCTACTATGGCTACACCTTC.

Remarks on this clonotype: At one end the junction does not follow the germline gene, possibly because of a read error. The chain uses TRBV6-5 and TRBJ2-1; a weak D match, TRBD1 (5 bases). This CDR3 has 14 residues. Germline loops: CDR1 MNHEY, CDR2 SVGAGI. Here the CDR3 reads CASSYTGPYSEQFF. CDR3 bases: TGTGCCAGCAGTTATACAGGACCCTACAGTGAGCAGTTCTTC.

This clonotype came up a few times. This chain uses TRBV3-1 with TRBJ1-4; D is uncertain. V was shortened by 4 bases and J by 0 bases, with 15 bases between the two germline ends. Germline V gene data show CDR1 as LGHDT and CDR2 as YNNKEL (reference sequence). CDR3 length: 17 amino acids. As DNA, the CDR3 is TGTGCCAGCAGCCGCCTCCCGTCTGGATCAACTAATGAAAAACTGTTTTTT. Protein sequence: CASSRLPSGSTNEKLFF.

The chain recombines TRBV6-1 with TRBJ2-3, with a weak D call TRBD2 (6 bases). The CDR3 is 15 amino acids. Germline CDR1 reads MNHNS; CDR2 reads SASEGT. Trimming stripped 6 bases from V and 5 bases from J, with 18 bases between. CDR3 nucleotides: TGTGCCAGCAGACCCCCGGGGGACGCGAGAGATACGCAGTATTTT. It translates to CASRPPGDARDTQYF.

The table lists this clonotype with a few counts. This sequence joins TRBV6-6 and TRBJ1-1; weak D call: TRBD1 (5 bases). V was pared by 5 bases and J by 5 bases, with 15 bases between. CDR3 length: 14 residues. CDR1 and CDR2 from the germline V gene are MNHNY and SVGAGI (reference sequence). This chain's CDR3 is CASSITGTATEAFF. DNA of the CDR3: TGTGCCAGCAGTATTACCGGGACTGCTACTGAAGCTTTCTTT.

This clonotype was picked up a small number of times. This chain connects TRBV4-3 to TRBJ2-3, with 14 bases that match TRBD2. The germline V gene has CDR1 LGHNA and CDR2 YSLEER. The length of the CDR3 is 17 residues. With 4 bases clipped from V and 0 bases from J, the junction kept 3 bases outside the gene matches. The CDR3 DNA is TGCGCCAGCAGCCGAGGACTAGCGGGGGGTAGCACAGATACGCAGTATTTT. This encodes CASSRGLAGGSTDTQYF.

The V gene is TRBV3-1, the J gene TRBJ2-7; D uncertain. Trimming left V 2 bases short and J 7 bases short, with 12 bases between. CDR3 size: 13 residues. CDR1 LGHDT and CDR2 YNNKEL come from the germline V gene (reference sequence). The CDR3 sequence: CASSQIYLPEQYF. The CDR3 region has the DNA TGTGCCAGCAGCCAAATTTACCTACCTGAGCAGTACTTC.

The chain combines TRBV28 with TRBJ2-7; 13 positions agree with TRBD2. CDR3 length: 15 amino acids. Germline trimming cut 5 bases from V and 6 bases from J; bases unmatched to any gene: 7. Looked up from germline, CDR1 is MDHEN and CDR2 is SYDVKM. The CDR3 region has the DNA TGTGCCAGCAGTATCCCCGGGACTAGCGGGATCGAGCAGTACTTC. Translating it yields CASSIPGTSGIEQYF. Filled out from reference TRBV28 and TRBJ2-7, the complete variable domain reads DVKVTQSSRYLVKRTGEKVFLECVQDMDHENMFWYRQDPGLGLRLIYFSYDVKMKEKGDIPEGYSVSREKKERFSLILESASTNQTSMYLCASSIPGTSGIEQYFGPGTRLTVT.

V usage is TRBV11-2 and J usage is TRBJ2-2; D is unclear. V lost 5 bases and J lost 4, with 8 bases in between. The germline CDR1 and CDR2 sequences are SGHAT and FQNNGV. CDR3 size: 13 residues. The CDR3 protein is CASSVQITGELFF. CDR3 DNA sequence: TGTGCCAGCAGCGTACAGATCACCGGGGAGCTGTTTTTT.

At least ten counts were recorded for this clonotype. V gene TRBV5-5 combines with J gene TRBJ2-1, with D possibly TRBD1 on 6 matching bases. V was clipped by 4 bases and J by 0 bases, with 11 bases between them. Germline V gives CDR1 SGHKS, CDR2 YYEKEE (reference sequence). This CDR3 has 15 amino acids. The CDR3 region has the DNA TGTGCCAGCAGCGGGGACACCAGCTCCTACAATGAGCAGTTCTTC. Encoded protein: CASSGDTSSYNEQFF. Complete variable domain (other parts from reference TRBV5-5 and TRBJ2-1): DAGVTQSPTHLIKTRGQQVTLRCSPISGHKSVSWYQQVLGQGPQFIFQYYEKEERGRGNFPDRFSARQFPNYSSELNVNALLLGDSALYLCASSGDTSSYNEQFFGPGTRLTVL.

This sequence joins TRBV10-3 and TRBJ2-1; TRBD2 matches 11 bases. CDR1 and CDR2 from the germline V gene are ENHRY and SYGVKD. There are 14 residues in the CDR3. Trimming at V came to 4 bases and at J to 12 bases, leaving 8 bases not matched to a gene. In DNA form, the CDR3 reads TGTGCCATCAGTGGAGTAGCGGGAGGGCTCGGGCAGTTCTTC. Protein sequence: CAISGVAGGLGQFF.